This T cell receptor beta chain originates from a study of technical replicates of blood from a few donors. This clone came up once. Measured with immunoSEQ multiplex PCR; TCRdb has only the in-frame clones, and not every one. Of about 75,000 clones in the sample, approximately 96% were seen once. Material: T cells isolated from PBMCs. The receptor comes from a human donor in good health.

CDR3 in DNA: TGTGCCAGCAGCCAAGAAGGGGGGCTAGCGGTGTATTTCTCCTACAATGAGCAGTTCTTC. Translating it yields CASSQEGGLAVYFSYNEQFF. This chain links TRBV14 with TRBJ2-1; tentative D call: TRBD2 (7 bases). V was shortened by 0 bases and J by 0 bases, with 21 bases between the two germline ends. The CDR3 spans 20 residues. CDR1 is SGHDN, CDR2 FVKESK, per germline. Together with reference TRBV14 and TRBJ2-1, the CDR3 gives the full variable domain: EAGVTQFPSHSVIEKGQTVTLRCDPISGHDNLYWYRRVMGKEIKFLLHFVKESKQDESGMPNNRFLAERTGGTYSTLKVQPAELEDSGVYFCASSQEGGLAVYFSYNEQFFGPGTRLTVL.